This T cell receptor (beta chain) appears in the sequencing data of a study of blood T cell repertoires in COVID-19. Trimming shortened V by 5 bases and J by 4 bases, and 14 bases separated the two germline ends. The CDR3 is 15 residues long. CDR1 is MGHDK and CDR2 is SYGVNS in the germline V gene. TCRdb's table, derived via immunoSEQ multiplex PCR, lists solely in-frame clones and lacks some. The profile shows approximately 82,000 clones, 83% of them singletons. The chain has TRBV25-1 and TRBJ1-4; D is possibly TRBD1 (6 bases). This TCR came from a woman in her fifties or sixties with acute or convalescent COVID-19. The sample consisted of peripheral blood. The CDR3 bases are TGTGCCAGCAGTTCTACAGGGTCGGGTAATGAAAAACTGTTTTTT. Its translation: CASSSTGSGNEKLFF.